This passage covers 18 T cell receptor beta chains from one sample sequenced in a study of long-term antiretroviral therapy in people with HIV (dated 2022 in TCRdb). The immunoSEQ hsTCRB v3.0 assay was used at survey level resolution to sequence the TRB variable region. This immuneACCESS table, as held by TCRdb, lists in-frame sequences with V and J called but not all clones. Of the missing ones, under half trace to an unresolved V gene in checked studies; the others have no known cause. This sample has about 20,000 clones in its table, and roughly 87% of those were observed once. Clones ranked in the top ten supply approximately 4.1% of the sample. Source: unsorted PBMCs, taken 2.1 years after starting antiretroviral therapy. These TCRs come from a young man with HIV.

CDR3 bases: TGTGCCACCCCCTTAGCCACCGGGGAGCTGTTTTTT. Translating it yields CATPLATGELFF. This chain links TRBV7-9 with TRBJ2-2; unclear D gene. This CDR3 comprises 12 residues. Per germline, CDR1 SEHNR and CDR2 FQNEAQ (reference sequence). Trimming took off 10 bases at V and 4 bases at J, with 10 bases between the two ends.

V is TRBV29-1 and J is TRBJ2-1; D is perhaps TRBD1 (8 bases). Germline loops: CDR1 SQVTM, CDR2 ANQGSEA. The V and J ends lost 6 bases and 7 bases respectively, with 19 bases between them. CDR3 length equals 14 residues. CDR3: CSVGGQGARNEQFF. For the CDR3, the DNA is TGCAGCGTGGGGGGGCAGGGGGCGAGGAATGAGCAGTTCTTC.

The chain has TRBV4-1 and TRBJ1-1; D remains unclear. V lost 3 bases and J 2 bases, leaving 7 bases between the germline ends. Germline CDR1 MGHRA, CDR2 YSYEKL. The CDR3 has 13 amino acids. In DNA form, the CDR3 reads TGCGCCAGCAGCCATACAAGAAACACTGAAGCTTTCTTT. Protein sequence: CASSHTRNTEAFF.

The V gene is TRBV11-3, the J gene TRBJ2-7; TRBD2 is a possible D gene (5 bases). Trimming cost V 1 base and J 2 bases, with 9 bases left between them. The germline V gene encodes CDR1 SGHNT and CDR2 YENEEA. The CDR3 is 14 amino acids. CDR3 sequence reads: CASSLGRAAYEQYF. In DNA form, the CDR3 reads TGTGCCAGCAGCTTAGGGCGGGCGGCCTACGAGCAGTACTTC.

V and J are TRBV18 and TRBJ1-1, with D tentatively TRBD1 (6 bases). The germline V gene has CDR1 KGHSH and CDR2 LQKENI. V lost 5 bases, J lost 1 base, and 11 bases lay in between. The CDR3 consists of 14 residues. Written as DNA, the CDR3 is TGTGCCAGCTCAGGCCGGGACAAGAACACTGAAGCTTTCTTT. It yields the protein CASSGRDKNTEAFF.

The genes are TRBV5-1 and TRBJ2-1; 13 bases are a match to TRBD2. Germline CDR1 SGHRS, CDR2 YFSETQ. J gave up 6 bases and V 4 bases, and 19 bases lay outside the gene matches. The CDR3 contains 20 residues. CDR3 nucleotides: TGCGCCAGCAGCGGGGGGTCCGGGACTAGCGGGATGACGGGGTTCAATGAGCAGTTCTTC. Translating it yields CASSGGSGTSGMTGFNEQFF.

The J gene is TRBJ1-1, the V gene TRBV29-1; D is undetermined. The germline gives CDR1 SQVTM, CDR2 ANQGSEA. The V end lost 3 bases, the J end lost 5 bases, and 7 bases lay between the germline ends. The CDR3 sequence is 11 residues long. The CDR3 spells CSVDYRTEAFF. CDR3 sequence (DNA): TGCAGCGTTGATTATCGGACTGAAGCTTTCTTT.

CDR3 protein: CATSRDLGTGTLEQYF. The DNA for the CDR3 is TGTGCCACCAGCAGAGATCTGGGGACAGGGACTTTGGAGCAGTACTTC. The chain couples TRBV15 to TRBJ2-7; TRBD1 aligns across 9 bases. The CDR3 loop spans 16 amino acids. J was trimmed by 7 bases and V by 0 bases; bases with no gene match: 10. From germline, CDR1 is LNHNV and CDR2 YYDKDF (reference sequence).

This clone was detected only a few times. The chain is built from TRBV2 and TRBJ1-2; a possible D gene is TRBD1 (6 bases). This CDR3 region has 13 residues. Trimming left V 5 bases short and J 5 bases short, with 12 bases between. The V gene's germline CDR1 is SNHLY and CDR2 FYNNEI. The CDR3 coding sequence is TGTGCCAGCAGTATCGAGGGACAATATGGCTACACCTTC. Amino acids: CASSIEGQYGYTF. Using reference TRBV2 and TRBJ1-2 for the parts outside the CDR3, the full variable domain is EPEVTQTPSHQVTQMGQEVILRCVPISNHLYFYWYRQILGQKVEFLVSFYNNEISEKSEIFDDQFSVERPDGSNFTLKIRSTKLEDSAMYFCASSIEGQYGYTFGSGTRLTVV.

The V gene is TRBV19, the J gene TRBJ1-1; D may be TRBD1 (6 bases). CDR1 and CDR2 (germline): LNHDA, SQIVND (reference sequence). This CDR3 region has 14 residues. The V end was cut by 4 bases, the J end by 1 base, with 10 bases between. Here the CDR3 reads CASSSRTANTEAFF. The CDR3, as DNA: TGTGCCAGTAGTAGCCGGACAGCGAACACTGAAGCTTTCTTT. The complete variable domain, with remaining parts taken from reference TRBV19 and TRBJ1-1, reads DGGITQSPKYLFRKEGQNVTLSCEQNLNHDAMYWYRQDPGQGLRLIYYSQIVNDFQKGDIAEGYSVSREKKESFPLTVTSAQKNPTAFYLCASSSRTANTEAFFGQGTRLTVV.

Here the CDR3 reads CASSLGQYTEAFF. For the CDR3, the DNA is TGTGCCAGCAGTTTGGGGCAGTACACTGAAGCTTTCTTT. The V gene is TRBV27, the J gene TRBJ1-1; D perhaps matches TRBD1 (5 bases). The CDR3 is 13 amino acids. Germline V gene data show CDR1 as MNHEY and CDR2 as SMNVEV (reference sequence). V lost 3 bases, J lost 3 bases, and 8 bases lay in between.

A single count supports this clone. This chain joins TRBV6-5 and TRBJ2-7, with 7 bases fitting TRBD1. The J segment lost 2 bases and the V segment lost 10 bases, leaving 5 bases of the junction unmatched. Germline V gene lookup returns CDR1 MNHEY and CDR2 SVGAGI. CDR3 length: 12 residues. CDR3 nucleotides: TGTGCCACCCACCAGGGGGCCTACGAGCAGTACTTC. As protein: CATHQGAYEQYF.

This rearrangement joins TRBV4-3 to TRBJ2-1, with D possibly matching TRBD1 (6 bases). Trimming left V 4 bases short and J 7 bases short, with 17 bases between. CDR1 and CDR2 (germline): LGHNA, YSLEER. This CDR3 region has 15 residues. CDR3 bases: TGCGCCAGCAGCCCCCGGGCAGGGGATGGGAATGAGCAGTTCTTC. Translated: CASSPRAGDGNEQFF.

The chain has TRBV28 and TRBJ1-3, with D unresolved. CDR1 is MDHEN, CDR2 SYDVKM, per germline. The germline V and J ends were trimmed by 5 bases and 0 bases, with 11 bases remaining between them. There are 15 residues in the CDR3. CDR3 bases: TGTGCCAGCAGTCCCCCAGAGCTCTCTGGAAACACCATATATTTT. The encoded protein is CASSPPELSGNTIYF.

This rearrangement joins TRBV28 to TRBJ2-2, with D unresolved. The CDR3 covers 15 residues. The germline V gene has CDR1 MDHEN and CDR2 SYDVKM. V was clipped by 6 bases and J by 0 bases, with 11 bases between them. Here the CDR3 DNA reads TGTGCCAGCAGGAAGAGAGTGGCGAACACCGGGGAGCTGTTTTTT. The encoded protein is CASRKRVANTGELFF. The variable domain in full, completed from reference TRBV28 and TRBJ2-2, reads DVKVTQSSRYLVKRTGEKVFLECVQDMDHENMFWYRQDPGLGLRLIYFSYDVKMKEKGDIPEGYSVSREKKERFSLILESASTNQTSMYLCASRKRVANTGELFFGEGSRLTVL.

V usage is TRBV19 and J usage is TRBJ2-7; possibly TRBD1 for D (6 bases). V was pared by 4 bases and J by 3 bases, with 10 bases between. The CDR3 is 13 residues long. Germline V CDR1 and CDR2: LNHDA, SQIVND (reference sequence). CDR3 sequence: CASSKNRDYEQYF. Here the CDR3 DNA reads TGTGCCAGTAGTAAAAACAGGGACTACGAGCAGTACTTC.

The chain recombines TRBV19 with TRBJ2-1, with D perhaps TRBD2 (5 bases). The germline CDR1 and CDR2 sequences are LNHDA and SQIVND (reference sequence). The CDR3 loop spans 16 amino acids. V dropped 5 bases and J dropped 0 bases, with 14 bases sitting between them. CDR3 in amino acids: CASSVFSAASYNEQFF. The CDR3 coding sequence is TGTGCCAGTAGTGTCTTCTCAGCGGCCTCCTACAATGAGCAGTTCTTC.

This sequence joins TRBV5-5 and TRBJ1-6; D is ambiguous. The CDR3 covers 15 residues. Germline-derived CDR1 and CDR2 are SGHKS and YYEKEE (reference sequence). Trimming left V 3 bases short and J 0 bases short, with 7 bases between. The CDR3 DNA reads TGTGCCAGCAGCTCCTTTGACTCCTATAATTCACCCCTCCACTTT. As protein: CASSSFDSYNSPLHF.